These 9 T cell receptor beta chains were all obtained from the same sample, sequenced in a study of blood T cell repertoires in COVID-19. Measured with immunoSEQ multiplex PCR; TCRdb has only the in-frame clones, and not every one. The data show 150,000 to 200,000 clones, about 80% seen once. The sequenced sample consisted of peripheral blood. Receptors were obtained from a woman of 80 years or more with acute or convalescent COVID-19.

Only one count was recorded for this clone. CDR3 nucleotides: TGTGCCAGCAGCCAAGTCACAGGGGGGACCCAGTACTTC. This translates into CASSQVTGGTQYF. The V call is TRBV3-1 (or the pseudogene TRBV3-2), the J call TRBJ2-5; TRBD1 matches 8 bases. Germline-derived CDR1 and CDR2 are LGHDT and YNNKEL (reference sequence). This CDR3 is built from 13 residues. V trimming: 1 base; J trimming: 7 bases; junction bases outside the gene matches: 2.

This clone was picked up one time. The chain is built from TRBV24-1 and TRBJ2-3; weak D call: TRBD2 (6 bases). This CDR3 region has 14 residues. V gave up 1 base and J gave up 5 bases, with 9 bases separating them. Germline assignment: CDR1 KGHDR and CDR2 SFDVKD. The CDR3 reads CATSDFPSVDTQYF. The CDR3 DNA reads TGTGCCACCAGTGATTTTCCTAGCGTAGATACGCAGTATTTT.

The chain is built from TRBV4-2 and TRBJ2-7; 11 bases fit TRBD1. Germline CDR1 LGHNA, CDR2 YNFKEQ. The V and J ends lost 5 bases and 4 bases, in that order; junction bases with no gene match: 7. The CDR3 is made up of 15 amino acids. In DNA form, the CDR3 reads TGTGCCAGCAGCGGGGGGACAGGGGGATGGTACGAGCAGTACTTC. It encodes CASSGGTGGWYEQYF.

The rearrangement uses TRBV18 and TRBJ1-4; 8 positions agree with TRBD1. Trimming removed 5 bases from V and 8 bases from J; junction bases left unmatched: 10. The germline V gene encodes CDR1 KGHSH and CDR2 LQKENI. The CDR3 consists of 15 residues. CDR3 in amino acids: CASSAPSRGPEKLFF. CDR3 coding DNA: TGTGCCAGCTCAGCCCCATCCAGGGGGCCCGAAAAACTGTTTTTT.

This chain connects TRBV7-2 to TRBJ1-2, with D maybe TRBD1 (5 bases). V was trimmed by 2 bases and J by 2 bases, leaving 6 bases between them. Germline CDR1 reads SGHTA; CDR2 reads FQGNSA. The CDR3 consists of 13 residues. The DNA for the CDR3 is TGTGCCAGCAGCTTAAAGGGGAACTATGGCTACACCTTC. This gives the protein CASSLKGNYGYTF.

This clone came up a few times. The chain couples TRBV15 to TRBJ2-7; D ambiguous. The length of the CDR3 is 14 residues. V lost 0 bases to trimming and J lost 2 bases, with 8 bases between them. The germline V gene encodes CDR1 LNHNV and CDR2 YYDKDF (reference sequence). CDR3 residues: CATSRDHGPYEQYF. CDR3 bases: TGTGCCACCAGCAGAGATCATGGGCCCTACGAGCAGTACTTC.

This chain uses TRBV6-5 with TRBJ2-6, with a possible D match to TRBD1 (5 bases). The CDR3 runs 15 residues. Trimming cost V 7 bases and J 0 bases, with 10 bases left between them. From germline, CDR1 is MNHEY and CDR2 SVGAGI. Written as DNA, the CDR3 is TGTGCCAGCACGGACAACCTCTCTGGGGCCAACGTCCTGACTTTC. As protein: CASTDNLSGANVLTF.

This rearrangement joins TRBV5-4 to TRBJ2-7; 8 positions match TRBD1. The CDR3 sequence is 14 residues long. CDR1 and CDR2 (germline): SGHNT, YYREEE (reference sequence). V lost 5 bases, J lost 2 bases, and 6 bases stayed unmatched. CDR3 residues: CASSRGQGPYEQYF. In DNA, the CDR3 is TGTGCCAGCAGTCGCGGACAGGGCCCCTACGAGCAGTACTTC. Drawing the rest from reference TRBV5-4 and TRBJ2-7, the complete variable domain is ETGVTQSPTHLIKTRGQQVTLRCSSQSGHNTVSWYQQALGQGPQFIFQYYREEENGRGNFPPRFSGLQFPNYSSELNVNALELDDSALYLCASSRGQGPYEQYFGPGTRLTVT.

The chain joins TRBV3-1 (or the pseudogene TRBV3-2) to TRBJ1-3; D is perhaps TRBD1 (5 bases). This CDR3 is built from 15 residues. V lost 1 base to trimming and J lost 2 bases, with 9 bases between them. Germline loops: CDR1 LGHDT, CDR2 YNNKEL (reference sequence). The CDR3 here is CASSQGAGTGNTIYF. Written as DNA, the CDR3 is TGTGCCAGCAGCCAAGGGGCAGGGACTGGAAACACCATATATTTT.